The rows below give T cell receptor beta chains drawn from one sample of a study of blood T cell repertoires in COVID-19. This table comes from immunoSEQ multiplex PCR, and its TCRdb copy is limited to in-frame clones, with some not included. The sample has 100,000 to 150,000 clones; around 89% are singletons. The sample was peripheral blood. These receptors were obtained from a man aged 50 to 59 with active or convalescent COVID-19. The CDR3 runs from the conserved cysteine through the conserved F or W. D genes are given only for firm matches. Part of the rows lack a size; the others show once, few, many or a class for expanded clones.

CDR3 length	D gene	clone size	V gene	J gene	CDR3 protein	CDR3 DNA
15	.	.	TRBV19	TRBJ1-2	CASSSRDRLNNGYTF	TGTGCCAGTAGTTCCCGCGACAGGTTGAATAATGGCTACACCTTC
17	.	.	TRBV24-1	TRBJ2-3	CATSDAGTQPGTDTQYF	TGTGCCACCAGTGATGCCGGGACACAGCCTGGGACAGATACGCAGTATTTT
16	.	few	TRBV7-2	TRBJ1-5	CASSLEAQGHNQPQHF	TGTGCCAGCAGCTTAGAAGCACAGGGACACAATCAGCCCCAGCATTTT
12	.	.	TRBV28	TRBJ2-7	CASSLNRREQYF	TGTGCCAGCAGTTTAAATCGGCGGGAGCAGTACTTC
16	TRBD2	.	TRBV5-1	TRBJ2-4	CASSLHQGGDKNIQYF	TGCGCCAGCAGCTTACACCAGGGAGGGGACAAAAACATTCAGTACTTC
16	.	.	TRBV11-2	TRBJ1-3	CASSLRPDSSGNTIYF	TGTGCCAGCAGCCTAAGGCCGGACTCATCTGGAAACACCATATATTTT
16	.	.	TRBV28	TRBJ1-3	CASSSPGTRVGNTIYF	TGTGCCAGCAGTTCCCCGGGGACACGGGTCGGAAACACCATATATTTT
17	TRBD1	.	TRBV4-3	TRBJ1-4	CASSQNRGSATNEKLFF	TGCGCCAGCAGCCAAAACAGGGGAAGTGCAACTAATGAAAAACTGTTTTTT
14	.	.	TRBV15	TRBJ2-1	CATSSRVSYNEQFF	TGTGCCACCAGCAGCAGGGTTTCCTACAATGAGCAGTTCTTC
15	.	.	TRBV9	TRBJ2-7	CASSVGLGNSYEQYF	TGTGCCAGCAGCGTAGGTCTAGGCAACTCCTACGAGCAGTACTTC
13	.	.	TRBV6-6	TRBJ2-7	CASRRAANYEQYF	TGTGCCAGCCGTCGGGCGGCGAACTACGAGCAGTACTTC
17	TRBD2	.	TRBV9	TRBJ2-3	CASSATWSGGFTDTQYF	TGTGCCAGCAGCGCCACCTGGAGCGGGGGGTTCACAGATACGCAGTATTTT
12	.	.	TRBV5-8	TRBJ1-2	CASSLPSYGYTF	TGTGCCAGCAGCTTGCCCAGCTATGGCTACACCTTC